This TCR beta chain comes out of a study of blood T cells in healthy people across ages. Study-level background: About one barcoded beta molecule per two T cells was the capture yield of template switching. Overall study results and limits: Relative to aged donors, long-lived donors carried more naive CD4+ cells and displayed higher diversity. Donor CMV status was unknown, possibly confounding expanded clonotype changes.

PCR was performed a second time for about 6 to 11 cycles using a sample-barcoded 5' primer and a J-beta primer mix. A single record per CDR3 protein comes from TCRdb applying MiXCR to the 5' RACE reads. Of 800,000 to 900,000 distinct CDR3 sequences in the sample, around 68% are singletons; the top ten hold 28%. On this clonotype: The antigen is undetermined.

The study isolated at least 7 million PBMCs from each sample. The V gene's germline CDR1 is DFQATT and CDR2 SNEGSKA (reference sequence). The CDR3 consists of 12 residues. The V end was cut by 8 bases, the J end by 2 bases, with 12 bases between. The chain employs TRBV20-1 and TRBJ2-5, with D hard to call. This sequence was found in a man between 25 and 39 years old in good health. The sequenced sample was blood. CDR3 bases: TGCAGTACACAGCAGGTACAAGAGACCCAGTACTTC. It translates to CSTQQVQETQYF.